The 10 T cell receptor beta chains reported below all come from one sample, sequenced in a study of T cells in Graves' hyperthyroidism and ophthalmopathy. RNA transcripts provided the source from which TCR beta CDR3 regions were amplified. When the TCR CDR3 underwent first-round RT-PCR, the HTBI primer set was used. TCRdb reanalysed the multiplex PCR reads using MiXCR and keeps one entry per CDR3 protein. The sample consists of approximately 600,000 distinct CDR3 sequences, under 15% of them appearing once. Sequencing used blood. These TCRs come from a woman aged 40 to 49 with Graves' ophthalmopathy.

This clonotype has ten or more counts. The V call is TRBV6-1, the J call TRBJ2-7; TRBD1 agrees at 7 bases. The CDR3 runs 14 residues. In germline, CDR1 is MNHNS, CDR2 SASEGT. Trimming took 7 bases from V and 2 from J; bases not matched to a gene: 8. CDR3 residues: CASTRDGTAYEQYF. The CDR3, as DNA: TGTGCCAGCACCAGAGACGGGACAGCCTACGAGCAGTACTTC.

The rearrangement joins TRBV7-8 to TRBJ2-5; either TRBD1 or TRBD2 may supply D (5 bases each). This CDR3 comprises 17 residues. Germline V gives CDR1 SGHVS, CDR2 FQNEAQ. Trimming shortened V by 5 bases and J by 5 bases, and 24 bases separated the two germline ends. As DNA, the CDR3 is TGTGCCAGCAGCGGGTGGGGTCAGGGACGGCGTAAGGAGACCCAGTACTTC. Residues: CASSGWGQGRRKETQYF.

This clonotype was detected many times. The chain is built from TRBV2 and TRBJ1-5, with D hard to call. The V and J ends lost 6 bases and 0 bases respectively, with 6 bases between them. There are 13 residues in the CDR3. Germline V gives CDR1 SNHLY, CDR2 FYNNEI. CDR3 protein: CASSQYSNQPQHF. The CDR3 DNA reads as TGTGCCAGCAGCCAGTATAGCAATCAGCCCCAGCATTTT.

This clonotype was picked up a small number of times. The rearrangement links TRBV7-2 to TRBJ2-7; D is undetermined. V was clipped by 1 base and J by 5 bases, with 9 bases between them. This CDR3 region has 13 residues. CDR1 is SGHTA, CDR2 FQGNSA, per germline. The CDR3 region is CASSLVSRDEQYF. The CDR3 nucleotides are TGTGCCAGCAGCTTAGTGAGTCGGGACGAGCAGTACTTC.

This clonotype was recorded many times. J is TRBJ1-1 and V is TRBV6-2 or TRBV6-3; D uncertain. Germline values: CDR1 MNHEY, CDR2 SVGEGT. This CDR3 region has 14 residues. The V and J ends lost 6 bases and 1 base respectively, with 12 bases between them. CDR3 loop: CASSTRPENTEAFF. CDR3 DNA sequence: TGTGCCAGCAGCACCAGACCCGAGAACACTGAAGCTTTCTTT.

The table lists this clonotype with many counts. The CDR3 DNA reads as TGTGCCAGCAGCCTCGAACTAGCGGGAGTCTCGTACGAGCAGTACTTC. Amino acids: CASSLELAGVSYEQYF. This rearrangement joins TRBV7-8 to TRBJ2-7; 11 nucleotides agree with TRBD2. Germline-derived CDR1 and CDR2 are SGHVS and FQNEAQ. The CDR3 length is 16 residues. The V gene end was trimmed by 5 bases and the J gene end by 4 bases; junction bases not matched to a gene: 10.

This clonotype was found once. The rearrangement uses TRBV12-3 or TRBV12-4 and TRBJ1-5, with 7 positions matching TRBD1. The CDR3 is 15 amino acids. The V gene end was trimmed by 5 bases and the J gene end by 4 bases; junction bases not matched to a gene: 8. CDR3 loop: CASSHRDSENQPQHF. The CDR3, as DNA: TGTGCCAGCAGTCACCGGGACAGCGAGAATCAGCCCCAGCATTTT.

J is TRBJ1-1 and V is TRBV4-1, with D tentatively TRBD1 (6 bases). Germline CDR1 MGHRA, CDR2 YSYEKL. V was pared by 3 bases and J by 2 bases, with 19 bases between. The CDR3 covers 17 residues. The CDR3 bases are TGCGCCAGCAGCCAGAACAGGGTAGCGGGCGTCAACACTGAAGCTTTCTTT. Amino acid sequence: CASSQNRVAGVNTEAFF.

Many counts were recorded for this clonotype. V usage is TRBV11-2 and J usage is TRBJ2-7, with 15 bases that match TRBD2. Germline lookup yields CDR1 SGHAT and CDR2 FQNNGV. The CDR3 sequence is 17 residues long. The ends lost 5 bases at V and 0 bases at J; junction bases unmatched: 5. CDR3 sequence reads: CASSPWTSGRASYEQYF. The CDR3 nucleotides read TGTGCCAGCAGCCCTTGGACTAGCGGGAGGGCCTCCTACGAGCAGTACTTC.

Regarding this clonotype: This may stem from a read error, because a much larger clone lies one nucleotide away. The V call is TRBV18, the J call TRBJ2-2, with D possibly being TRBD1 (6 bases). There are 15 residues in the CDR3. Germline V gene data show CDR1 as KGHSH and CDR2 as LQKENI. V shed 1 base and J shed 6 bases, with 12 bases lying between them. CDR3 residues: CASSPRDKSSGELFF. CDR3 coding DNA: TGTGCCAGCTCACCACGGGACAAGTCCTCCGGGGAGCTGTTTTTT.